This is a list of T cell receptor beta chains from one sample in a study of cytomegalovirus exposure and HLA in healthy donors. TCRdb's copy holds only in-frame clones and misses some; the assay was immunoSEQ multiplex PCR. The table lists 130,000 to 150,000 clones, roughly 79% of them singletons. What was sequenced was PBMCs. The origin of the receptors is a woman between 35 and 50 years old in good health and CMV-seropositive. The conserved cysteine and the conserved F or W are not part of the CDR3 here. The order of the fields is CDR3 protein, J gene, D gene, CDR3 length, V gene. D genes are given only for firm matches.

cdr3_aa: ASTHSPYYGYT
j_call: TRBJ1-2
d_call: NA
cdr3_length: 11
v_call: TRBV6-5

cdr3_aa: ASSQDRVGTIY
j_call: TRBJ1-3
d_call: NA
cdr3_length: 11
v_call: TRBV4-1

cdr3_aa: ASNNRGNYGYT
j_call: TRBJ1-2
d_call: TRBD1
cdr3_length: 11
v_call: TRBV19

cdr3_aa: ASSLVSTGSSGANVLT
j_call: TRBJ2-6
d_call: TRBD1
cdr3_length: 16
v_call: TRBV5-1

cdr3_aa: ASSKGKEVSMNTEAF
j_call: TRBJ1-1
d_call: NA
cdr3_length: 15
v_call: TRBV21-1

cdr3_aa: ASSYGQNNSPLH
j_call: TRBJ1-6
d_call: NA
cdr3_length: 12
v_call: TRBV6-6

cdr3_aa: ASSPPQGGGNYGYT
j_call: TRBJ1-2
d_call: NA
cdr3_length: 14
v_call: TRBV7-2

cdr3_aa: ASSADRGGYGYT
j_call: TRBJ1-2
d_call: TRBD1
cdr3_length: 12
v_call: TRBV5-5

cdr3_aa: ASSPPGLVEQY
j_call: TRBJ2-7
d_call: TRBD2
cdr3_length: 11
v_call: TRBV18

cdr3_aa: ASSLVHAVSGANVLT
j_call: TRBJ2-6
d_call: NA
cdr3_length: 15
v_call: TRBV11-3

cdr3_aa: ASSESGADYGYT
j_call: TRBJ1-2
d_call: NA
cdr3_length: 12
v_call: TRBV10-2

cdr3_aa: ASSPTGNYGYT
j_call: TRBJ1-2
d_call: NA
cdr3_length: 11
v_call: TRBV28

cdr3_aa: AGGTSGGALNEQF
j_call: TRBJ2-1
d_call: TRBD2
cdr3_length: 13
v_call: TRBV6-1

cdr3_aa: ASSLFPTSETIGTGELF
j_call: TRBJ2-2
d_call: TRBD2
cdr3_length: 17
v_call: TRBV5-1

cdr3_aa: ATSRFGTSADNEQF
j_call: TRBJ2-1
d_call: TRBD2
cdr3_length: 14
v_call: TRBV15

cdr3_aa: ASSFFENMNEQF
j_call: TRBJ2-1
d_call: NA
cdr3_length: 12
v_call: TRBV13

cdr3_aa: ARSEEYLLAGVETQY
j_call: TRBJ2-5
d_call: TRBD2
cdr3_length: 15
v_call: TRBV5-3

cdr3_aa: ASSRASTSGGVADTQY
j_call: TRBJ2-3
d_call: TRBD2
cdr3_length: 16
v_call: TRBV4-1

cdr3_aa: ASSAFGTDNSPLH
j_call: TRBJ1-6
d_call: NA
cdr3_length: 13
v_call: TRBV9

cdr3_aa: ATSRDPSASADTQY
j_call: TRBJ2-3
d_call: NA
cdr3_length: 14
v_call: TRBV15

cdr3_aa: ASSEDRTARYGYT
j_call: TRBJ1-2
d_call: NA
cdr3_length: 13
v_call: TRBV6-1

cdr3_aa: AGSLDGNQDTEAF
j_call: TRBJ1-1
d_call: NA
cdr3_length: 13
v_call: TRBV5-4

cdr3_aa: ASSLLASGAAYEQY
j_call: TRBJ2-7
d_call: TRBD2
cdr3_length: 14
v_call: TRBV5-1

cdr3_aa: ASSLDYYSPLH
j_call: TRBJ1-6
d_call: NA
cdr3_length: 11
v_call: TRBV7-9

cdr3_aa: ASSLGTGNTGELF
j_call: TRBJ2-2
d_call: TRBD1
cdr3_length: 13
v_call: TRBV5-1

cdr3_aa: ASSSQGAGAF
j_call: TRBJ1-1
d_call: NA
cdr3_length: 10
v_call: TRBV5-1

cdr3_aa: AWRVGSGKNIQY
j_call: TRBJ2-4
d_call: NA
cdr3_length: 12
v_call: TRBV30

cdr3_aa: ASSLTGGPEQY
j_call: TRBJ2-7
d_call: NA
cdr3_length: 11
v_call: TRBV7-3

cdr3_aa: ASSPPARETQY
j_call: TRBJ2-5
d_call: NA
cdr3_length: 11
v_call: TRBV18

cdr3_aa: ASGPDRGRSSPLH
j_call: TRBJ1-6
d_call: TRBD1
cdr3_length: 13
v_call: TRBV11-1

cdr3_aa: ASSLTQRQY
j_call: TRBJ2-7
d_call: NA
cdr3_length: 9
v_call: TRBV7-2

cdr3_aa: AWSGGGETQY
j_call: TRBJ2-5
d_call: TRBD2
cdr3_length: 10
v_call: TRBV30

cdr3_aa: ATSTNRGANTEAF
j_call: TRBJ1-1
d_call: TRBD1
cdr3_length: 13
v_call: TRBV15

cdr3_aa: ASSPHSTSGSLYNEQF
j_call: TRBJ2-1
d_call: TRBD2
cdr3_length: 16
v_call: TRBV7-9

cdr3_aa: ASYYAGLNTEAF
j_call: TRBJ1-1
d_call: NA
cdr3_length: 12
v_call: TRBV6-1

cdr3_aa: ASSFNAGQNRGYT
j_call: TRBJ1-2
d_call: NA
cdr3_length: 13
v_call: TRBV28

cdr3_aa: ASSTGLAGGTDTQY
j_call: TRBJ2-3
d_call: TRBD2
cdr3_length: 14
v_call: TRBV5-1

cdr3_aa: ASSPGLSGNEQF
j_call: TRBJ2-1
d_call: NA
cdr3_length: 12
v_call: TRBV2

cdr3_aa: ASRASGSSNQPQH
j_call: TRBJ1-5
d_call: NA
cdr3_length: 13
v_call: TRBV2

cdr3_aa: ATRRGSGETQY
j_call: TRBJ2-5
d_call: TRBD2
cdr3_length: 11
v_call: TRBV15

cdr3_aa: ASSVDWGATNEKLF
j_call: TRBJ1-4
d_call: NA
cdr3_length: 14
v_call: TRBV9

cdr3_aa: ASGLGLAGGTDTQY
j_call: TRBJ2-3
d_call: TRBD2
cdr3_length: 14
v_call: TRBV12-5

cdr3_aa: ASSLYPGDYEQY
j_call: TRBJ2-7
d_call: NA
cdr3_length: 12
v_call: TRBV27

cdr3_aa: ATSRLARNEQF
j_call: TRBJ2-1
d_call: NA
cdr3_length: 11
v_call: TRBV2

cdr3_aa: ASSEDRTNTEAF
j_call: TRBJ1-1
d_call: TRBD1
cdr3_length: 12
v_call: TRBV18

cdr3_aa: ASSLSGALYNEQF
j_call: TRBJ2-1
d_call: TRBD2
cdr3_length: 13
v_call: TRBV28

cdr3_aa: ASSQGGGVQETQY
j_call: TRBJ2-5
d_call: NA
cdr3_length: 13
v_call: TRBV4-1

cdr3_aa: ASSSPLAGDSAYEQY
j_call: TRBJ2-7
d_call: TRBD2
cdr3_length: 15
v_call: TRBV7-2

cdr3_aa: AWSVSGDTQY
j_call: TRBJ2-3
d_call: NA
cdr3_length: 10
v_call: TRBV30

cdr3_aa: ASRPGLAAYEQY
j_call: TRBJ2-7
d_call: TRBD2
cdr3_length: 12
v_call: TRBV2

cdr3_aa: ASSQGRQSYEQY
j_call: TRBJ2-7
d_call: NA
cdr3_length: 12
v_call: TRBV4-2

cdr3_aa: ASSVRGASSYEQY
j_call: TRBJ2-7
d_call: NA
cdr3_length: 13
v_call: TRBV2

cdr3_aa: ASAPGMNTEAF
j_call: TRBJ1-1
d_call: NA
cdr3_length: 11
v_call: TRBV11-1

cdr3_aa: ASSFGGRGLYGYT
j_call: TRBJ1-2
d_call: NA
cdr3_length: 13
v_call: TRBV28

cdr3_aa: ASKKGETANTEAF
j_call: TRBJ1-1
d_call: NA
cdr3_length: 13
v_call: TRBV2

cdr3_aa: ASTPDITYNEQF
j_call: TRBJ2-1
d_call: NA
cdr3_length: 12
v_call: TRBV2